A selection of T cell receptor beta chains follows, all from one sample in a study of yellow fever vaccine responses in identical twins. TCRdb ran MiXCR on the RT-PCR reads and lists one entry per CDR3 protein. The sample lists approximately 32,000 distinct CDR3 sequences, approximately 54% occurring once. The source was T cells from blood (PBMCs), unsorted or a sorted subset (not recorded which), collected before or after yellow fever vaccination (not recorded which). These receptors were taken from a woman aged 18-30 years who received the yellow fever vaccine. CDR3s include the opening cysteine and the closing phenylalanine or tryptophan. Fields, in order: V gene, J gene, D gene, clone size, CDR3 protein, CDR3 DNA. A D gene is named only where the DNA matches it firmly. Clone size appears in some rows only: once, few, many, or a class for an expanded clone.

v_call: TRBV5-1
j_call: TRBJ2-4
d_call: NA
clone_size: NA
cdr3_aa: CASSPGGAILAKNIQYF
cdr3_nt: TGCGCCAGCAGCCCTGGTGGGGCCATCCTAGCCAAAAACATTCAGTACTTC

v_call: TRBV11-1
j_call: TRBJ1-2
d_call: NA
clone_size: NA
cdr3_aa: CASSDGTPPGYTF
cdr3_nt: TGTGCCAGCAGCGACGGGACTCCCCCTGGCTACACCTTC

v_call: TRBV7-6
j_call: TRBJ2-7
d_call: NA
clone_size: NA
cdr3_aa: CASSLEAGYEQYF
cdr3_nt: TGTGCCAGCAGCTTAGAGGCAGGCTACGAGCAGTACTTC

v_call: TRBV11-3
j_call: TRBJ2-7
d_call: TRBD2
clone_size: few
cdr3_aa: CASSSLLAGVVEQYF
cdr3_nt: TGTGCCAGCAGCTCCCTGCTAGCGGGAGTAGTCGAGCAGTACTTC

v_call: TRBV9
j_call: TRBJ1-5
d_call: NA
clone_size: few
cdr3_aa: CASSVGGGNQPQHF
cdr3_nt: TGTGCCAGCAGCGTAGGGGGGGGCAATCAGCCCCAGCATTTT

v_call: TRBV6-1
j_call: TRBJ1-2
d_call: TRBD1
clone_size: NA
cdr3_aa: CASSSRGQMRGYTF
cdr3_nt: TGTGCCAGCAGTAGCAGGGGGCAAATGAGGGGCTACACCTTC

v_call: TRBV5-1
j_call: TRBJ2-2
d_call: NA
clone_size: NA
cdr3_aa: CASSLMPGELFF
cdr3_nt: TGCGCCAGCAGCTTAATGCCCGGGGAGCTGTTTTTT

v_call: TRBV28
j_call: TRBJ2-3
d_call: NA
clone_size: NA
cdr3_aa: CASSPIPTDTQYF
cdr3_nt: TGTGCCAGCAGTCCCATACCCACAGATACGCAGTATTTT

v_call: TRBV7-6
j_call: TRBJ1-6
d_call: NA
clone_size: few
cdr3_aa: CASSLASSSYNSPLHF
cdr3_nt: TGTGCCAGCAGCTTAGCATCTAGCTCCTATAATTCACCCCTCCACTTT

v_call: TRBV10-3
j_call: TRBJ1-1
d_call: NA
clone_size: NA
cdr3_aa: CAIKAGTTMNTEAFF
cdr3_nt: TGTGCCATCAAAGCAGGGACAACAATGAACACTGAAGCTTTCTTT

v_call: TRBV20-1
j_call: TRBJ1-2
d_call: TRBD1
clone_size: NA
cdr3_aa: CSARGGGGDGYTF
cdr3_nt: TGCAGTGCTAGAGGAGGGGGCGGCGATGGCTACACCTTC

v_call: TRBV11-1
j_call: TRBJ2-5
d_call: TRBD2
clone_size: NA
cdr3_aa: CASSLFGTSWETQYF
cdr3_nt: TGTGCCAGCAGCTTATTTGGGACTAGCTGGGAGACCCAGTACTTC

v_call: TRBV4-2
j_call: TRBJ1-1
d_call: NA
clone_size: NA
cdr3_aa: CASSHIIGQSKDTEAFF
cdr3_nt: TGTGCCAGCAGCCACATCATCGGACAGTCTAAGGACACTGAAGCTTTCTTT

v_call: TRBV9
j_call: TRBJ2-1
d_call: NA
clone_size: NA
cdr3_aa: CASSVATASEQFF
cdr3_nt: TGTGCCAGCAGCGTCGCAACTGCCTCTGAGCAGTTCTTC

v_call: TRBV7-6
j_call: TRBJ2-7
d_call: TRBD1
clone_size: NA
cdr3_aa: CASSRGTGGTYEQYF
cdr3_nt: TGTGCCAGCAGCCGGGGGACAGGGGGGACCTACGAGCAGTACTTC

v_call: TRBV5-4
j_call: TRBJ1-1
d_call: TRBD1
clone_size: once
cdr3_aa: CASSDRGSTSNTEAFF
cdr3_nt: TGTGCCAGCAGCGACAGGGGCTCAACGTCGAACACTGAAGCTTTCTTT

v_call: TRBV13
j_call: TRBJ2-3
d_call: NA
clone_size: NA
cdr3_aa: CASGLGDTQYF
cdr3_nt: TGTGCCAGCGGTTTAGGAGATACGCAGTATTTT

v_call: TRBV5-4
j_call: TRBJ2-1
d_call: TRBD2
clone_size: NA
cdr3_aa: CASSLELAVNEQFF
cdr3_nt: TGTGCCAGCAGCTTGGAACTAGCGGTAAATGAGCAGTTCTTC

v_call: TRBV29-1
j_call: TRBJ2-5
d_call: NA
clone_size: NA
cdr3_aa: CSVEENQETQYF
cdr3_nt: TGCAGCGTTGAAGAGAACCAAGAGACCCAGTACTTC

v_call: TRBV20-1
j_call: TRBJ2-7
d_call: NA
clone_size: NA
cdr3_aa: CSARVAGPMLDEQYF
cdr3_nt: TGCAGTGCTAGAGTTGCAGGCCCCATGCTCGACGAGCAGTACTTC

v_call: TRBV18
j_call: TRBJ1-2
d_call: NA
clone_size: NA
cdr3_aa: CASSPGATSRANYGYTF
cdr3_nt: TGTGCCAGCTCCCCTGGAGCCACCTCCCGGGCTAACTATGGCTACACCTTC

v_call: TRBV12-3/TRBV12-4
j_call: TRBJ2-3
d_call: NA
clone_size: NA
cdr3_aa: CASSLAISTDTQYF
cdr3_nt: TGTGCCAGCAGTCTAGCGATTAGCACAGATACGCAGTATTTT

v_call: TRBV6-1
j_call: TRBJ2-7
d_call: TRBD2
clone_size: NA
cdr3_aa: CASSPVASGSLHEQYF
cdr3_nt: TGTGCCAGCAGCCCCGTGGCTAGCGGGAGTTTACACGAGCAGTACTTC

v_call: TRBV4-2
j_call: TRBJ2-5
d_call: NA
clone_size: once
cdr3_aa: CASSPGVTVQETEYF
cdr3_nt: TGTGCCAGCAGCCCTGGTGTAACGGTCCAAGAGACCGAGTACTTC

v_call: TRBV29-1
j_call: TRBJ2-5
d_call: NA
clone_size: NA
cdr3_aa: CSVGGETQYF
cdr3_nt: TGCAGCGTTGGTGGGGAGACCCAGTACTTC

v_call: TRBV11-2
j_call: TRBJ2-1
d_call: TRBD2
clone_size: NA
cdr3_aa: CASSTGLAGASQFF
cdr3_nt: TGTGCCAGCAGCACGGGACTAGCGGGAGCCTCGCAGTTCTTC

v_call: TRBV29-1
j_call: TRBJ2-1
d_call: NA
clone_size: few
cdr3_aa: CSVEQGPYNEQFF
cdr3_nt: TGCAGCGTTGAACAGGGTCCCTACAATGAGCAGTTCTTC

v_call: TRBV10-3
j_call: TRBJ1-3
d_call: NA
clone_size: NA
cdr3_aa: CAISEPTWSGNTIYF
cdr3_nt: TGTGCCATCAGTGAGCCTACTTGGTCTGGAAACACCATATATTTT

v_call: TRBV9
j_call: TRBJ1-1
d_call: NA
clone_size: NA
cdr3_aa: CASSPRGTQAFF
cdr3_nt: TGTGCCAGCAGCCCAAGAGGGACTCAAGCTTTCTTT

v_call: TRBV2
j_call: TRBJ1-5
d_call: NA
clone_size: NA
cdr3_aa: CASSVRDQPQHF
cdr3_nt: TGTGCCAGCAGTGTCAGAGATCAGCCCCAGCATTTT

v_call: TRBV23-1
j_call: TRBJ1-2
d_call: NA
clone_size: NA
cdr3_aa: CATPHATDYGYTF
cdr3_nt: TGCGCCACCCCGCACGCAACGGACTATGGCTACACCTTC

v_call: TRBV2
j_call: TRBJ2-4
d_call: NA
clone_size: few
cdr3_aa: CASSGGLAKNIQYF
cdr3_nt: TGTGCCAGCAGTGGGGGCCTAGCCAAAAACATTCAGTACTTC

v_call: TRBV20-1
j_call: TRBJ1-1
d_call: TRBD1
clone_size: NA
cdr3_aa: CSARGTGDTEAFF
cdr3_nt: TGCAGTGCTAGAGGGACAGGGGACACTGAAGCTTTCTTT

v_call: TRBV10-3
j_call: TRBJ1-2
d_call: NA
clone_size: NA
cdr3_aa: CAIRGGNYGYTF
cdr3_nt: TGTGCCATCAGGGGGGGAAACTATGGCTACACCTTC

v_call: TRBV11-2
j_call: TRBJ2-1
d_call: NA
clone_size: NA
cdr3_aa: CASSLLVSPTARWFF
cdr3_nt: TGTGCCAGCAGCTTATTAGTGTCGCCAACAGCCCGGTGGTTCTTC

v_call: TRBV12-3/TRBV12-4
j_call: TRBJ2-5
d_call: NA
clone_size: NA
cdr3_aa: CASSFIGETQYF
cdr3_nt: TGTGCCAGCAGTTTTATCGGGGAGACCCAGTACTTC

v_call: TRBV7-9
j_call: TRBJ1-1
d_call: NA
clone_size: few
cdr3_aa: CASSRLGDMNTEAFF
cdr3_nt: TGTGCCAGCAGCCGATTAGGTGACATGAACACTGAAGCTTTCTTT

v_call: TRBV7-9
j_call: TRBJ2-1
d_call: TRBD2
clone_size: NA
cdr3_aa: CASSLTASGSSYNEQFF
cdr3_nt: TGTGCCAGCAGCTTAACGGCTAGCGGGAGCTCCTACAATGAGCAGTTCTTC

v_call: TRBV15
j_call: TRBJ1-3
d_call: NA
clone_size: NA
cdr3_aa: CATSTDAGNTIYF
cdr3_nt: TGTGCCACCAGCACAGACGCTGGAAACACCATATATTTT

v_call: TRBV6-1
j_call: TRBJ2-1
d_call: NA
clone_size: NA
cdr3_aa: CASSDFSDAGEQFF
cdr3_nt: TGTGCCAGCAGCGATTTTTCGGACGCGGGTGAGCAGTTCTTC

v_call: TRBV29-1
j_call: TRBJ2-6
d_call: TRBD1
clone_size: NA
cdr3_aa: CSVGTGSGANVLTF
cdr3_nt: TGCAGCGTGGGGACAGGGTCTGGGGCCAACGTCCTGACTTTC

v_call: TRBV7-2
j_call: TRBJ2-3
d_call: NA
clone_size: NA
cdr3_aa: CASSFIGSTDTQYF
cdr3_nt: TGTGCCAGCAGCTTTATAGGCAGCACAGATACGCAGTATTTT

v_call: TRBV5-1
j_call: TRBJ2-5
d_call: NA
clone_size: NA
cdr3_aa: CASSASGKQETQYF
cdr3_nt: TGCGCCAGCAGCGCCAGTGGTAAACAAGAGACCCAGTACTTC

v_call: TRBV15
j_call: TRBJ2-7
d_call: TRBD1
clone_size: few
cdr3_aa: CATSRDYGTVSLLGQYF
cdr3_nt: TGTGCCACCAGCAGAGATTACGGGACAGTATCCCTCCTGGGGCAGTACTTC

v_call: TRBV9
j_call: TRBJ2-1
d_call: TRBD2
clone_size: few
cdr3_aa: CASSASSGTYNEQFF
cdr3_nt: TGTGCCAGCAGCGCCTCTAGCGGAACCTACAATGAGCAGTTCTTC

v_call: TRBV6-1
j_call: TRBJ1-2
d_call: NA
clone_size: few
cdr3_aa: CASSRGNGGYTF
cdr3_nt: TGTGCCAGCAGCAGGGGCAACGGTGGCTACACCTTC

v_call: TRBV20-1
j_call: TRBJ1-4
d_call: NA
clone_size: NA
cdr3_aa: CSARLALPEKLFF
cdr3_nt: TGCAGTGCTAGATTAGCTTTGCCGGAAAAACTGTTTTTT

v_call: TRBV29-1
j_call: TRBJ2-5
d_call: TRBD2
clone_size: NA
cdr3_aa: CSVQGLAGSTETQYF
cdr3_nt: TGCAGCGTTCAGGGACTAGCGGGATCTACGGAGACCCAGTACTTC

v_call: TRBV6-5
j_call: TRBJ1-2
d_call: NA
clone_size: NA
cdr3_aa: CASSYSDYLGYTF
cdr3_nt: TGTGCCAGCAGTTACTCGGATTATCTTGGCTACACCTTC